The 9 T cell receptor beta chains below all came from one sample that was sequenced in a study of T cells after somatic rescue of genetic block. Sequencing was performed with immunoSEQ multiplex PCR; in TCRdb, only in-frame clones are kept and a portion is missing. The sample has tens of thousands of clones, about 90% seen once. Sequencing used peripheral blood mononuclear cells (PBMCs). All receptors derive from a woman between 18 and 30 years old.

This clone was observed once. The chain uses TRBV5-6 and TRBJ2-7; possible D gene TRBD2, 6 bases. The germline V and J ends were trimmed by 6 bases and 5 bases, with 21 bases remaining between them. This CDR3 is 15 amino acids long. Germline V gives CDR1 SGHDT, CDR2 YYEEEE. The CDR3 region is CASTRGGLSDDEQYF. The CDR3 DNA reads as TGTGCCAGCACGCGTGGGGGACTTAGTGACGACGAGCAGTACTTC. Combining the CDR3 with reference TRBV5-6 and TRBJ2-7 gives the whole variable domain DAGVTQSPTHLIKTRGQQVTLRCSPKSGHDTVSWYQQALGQGPQFIFQYYEEEERQRGNFPDRFSGHQFPNYSSELNVNALLLGDSALYLCASTRGGLSDDEQYFGPGTRLTVT.

V and J are TRBV20-1 and TRBJ2-3; D unresolved. Per the germline V gene, CDR1 is DFQATT and CDR2 is SNEGSKA (reference sequence). The CDR3 has 11 amino acids. V was clipped by 4 bases and J by 6 bases, with 8 bases between them. The DNA of the CDR3 is TGCAGTGCTACTTCTGTGGATACGCAGTATTTT. It yields the protein CSATSVDTQYF.

Written as DNA, the CDR3 is TGTGCCAGCAGCCAAGGGTCAGGAGCGTTATTGAATGAGCAGTTCTTC. As protein: CASSQGSGALLNEQFF. The chain carries TRBV4-2 and TRBJ2-1; D is unresolved. Germline V gene lookup returns CDR1 LGHNA and CDR2 YNFKEQ. Trimming removed 1 base at V and 7 bases at J, with 17 bases between. This CDR3 comprises 16 residues.

This chain uses TRBV28 with TRBJ2-1, with D possibly called TRBD1 or TRBD2 (5 bases each). The V gene's germline CDR1 is MDHEN and CDR2 SYDVKM. V was clipped by 5 bases and J by 4 bases, with 15 bases between them. The CDR3 is made up of 15 amino acids. The DNA for the CDR3 is TGTGCCAGCAGTCCGACCGGGACCTCTTACAATGAGCAGTTCTTC. Translating it yields CASSPTGTSYNEQFF.

The chain combines TRBV18 with TRBJ2-3; 8 nucleotides match TRBD1. CDR3 length equals 16 residues. Looked up from germline, CDR1 is KGHSH and CDR2 is LQKENI. With 3 bases clipped from V and 2 bases from J, the junction kept 7 bases outside the gene matches. The CDR3 DNA is TGTGCCAGCTCACCCCGACAGGGGTCTAACACAGATACGCAGTATTTT. It translates to CASSPRQGSNTDTQYF.

The V and J genes are TRBV28 and TRBJ2-2; a possible D gene is TRBD2 (7 bases). The V end was cut by 9 bases, the J end by 4 bases, with 24 bases between. The CDR3 consists of 17 residues. Germline V lookup: CDR1 MDHEN, CDR2 SYDVKM. The CDR3 sequence is CASGGRGGSGPTGELFF. DNA of the CDR3: TGTGCCAGTGGAGGTAGGGGGGGTTCAGGTCCCACCGGGGAGCTGTTTTTT.

This clone was recorded only once. The chain has TRBV2 and TRBJ1-1; TRBD1 matches at 8 bases. The CDR3 spans 14 residues. The germline gives CDR1 SNHLY, CDR2 FYNNEI. Losses at the gene ends were 6 bases for V and 5 bases for J; bases not matched to a gene: 8. CDR3: CASRDGQGWTEAFF. CDR3 coding DNA: TGTGCCAGCAGGGATGGACAGGGTTGGACTGAAGCTTTCTTT.

The chain couples TRBV28 to TRBJ2-2; 7 nucleotides align to TRBD2. The CDR3 runs 13 residues. The germline gives CDR1 MDHEN, CDR2 SYDVKM. Trimming at V came to 8 bases and at J to 6 bases, leaving 6 bases not matched to a gene. The CDR3 sequence is CASGGLLPGELFF. The CDR3 DNA reads TGTGCCAGCGGGGGACTATTACCCGGGGAGCTGTTTTTT.

V gene TRBV9 combines with J gene TRBJ2-7, with 7 nucleotides matching TRBD1. V was clipped by 10 bases and J by 2 bases; unmatched bases: 6. The CDR3 has 12 amino acids. Germline values: CDR1 SGDLS, CDR2 YYNGEE. The DNA of the CDR3 is TGTGCCGTCGGGACAGATCCCTACGAGCAGTACTTC. Residues: CAVGTDPYEQYF.